This is a list of T cell receptor beta chains from one sample in a study of blood T cell repertoires in COVID-19. The table came from immunoSEQ multiplex PCR; TCRdb's copy has only in-frame clones and leaves some out. The sample contains under 300,000 clones, 84% of which appear only once. The sequenced sample consisted of peripheral blood. These receptors all come from a woman aged 40 to 50 who had recovered from COVID-19. The CDR3 runs from the conserved cysteine through the conserved F or W. Each record gives: J gene, D gene, V gene, clone size, CDR3 DNA, CDR3 protein. A D gene is named only where the DNA matches it firmly. Expanded clones get a size class; other rows say once, few or many, or leave the size out.

j_call: TRBJ2-7; d_call: NA; v_call: TRBV7-8; clone_size: NA; cdr3_nt: TGTGCCAGCAGCTCGCAAAAACAGGGAGTTTATTCCTACGAGCAGTACTTC; cdr3_aa: CASSSQKQGVYSYEQYF
j_call: TRBJ2-7; d_call: TRBD2; v_call: TRBV7-9; clone_size: NA; cdr3_nt: TGTGCCAGCAGCTGGACTAGCGGATACGAGCAGTACTTC; cdr3_aa: CASSWTSGYEQYF
j_call: TRBJ2-7; d_call: TRBD2; v_call: TRBV5-4; clone_size: NA; cdr3_nt: TGTGCCAGCACCTTAACGTTGGTGGCTAGCGGGGGCCGAACCTACGAGCAGTACTTC; cdr3_aa: CASTLTLVASGGRTYEQYF
j_call: TRBJ1-5; d_call: NA; v_call: TRBV9; clone_size: few; cdr3_nt: TGTGCCAGCAGCCAAGGACTGGGCAATCAGCCCCAGCATTTT; cdr3_aa: CASSQGLGNQPQHF
j_call: TRBJ1-6; d_call: TRBD1; v_call: TRBV6-5; clone_size: few; cdr3_nt: TGTGCCAGCAGTTCCATGACAGGGAACTATAATTCACCCCTCCACTTT; cdr3_aa: CASSSMTGNYNSPLHF
j_call: TRBJ2-7; d_call: TRBD1; v_call: TRBV6-2/TRBV6-3; clone_size: NA; cdr3_nt: TGTGCCAGCAGCAAAACCGGGACAGCGCCCTACGAGCAGTACTTC; cdr3_aa: CASSKTGTAPYEQYF
j_call: TRBJ2-1; d_call: TRBD2; v_call: TRBV6-2/TRBV6-3; clone_size: NA; cdr3_nt: TGTGCCAGCAGTTATAGACTAGCGAGGGTTGATGAGCAGTTCTTC; cdr3_aa: CASSYRLARVDEQFF
j_call: TRBJ2-3; d_call: NA; v_call: TRBV7-2; clone_size: NA; cdr3_nt: TGTGCCAGCAGCTTAGTCAGGGCAGGAGATACGCAGTATTTT; cdr3_aa: CASSLVRAGDTQYF
j_call: TRBJ2-5; d_call: NA; v_call: TRBV4-3; clone_size: NA; cdr3_nt: TGCGCCAGCAGCCAAGAGTTGGGGCTAGTACAAGAGACCCAGTACTTC; cdr3_aa: CASSQELGLVQETQYF
j_call: TRBJ2-3; d_call: TRBD2; v_call: TRBV5-1; clone_size: NA; cdr3_nt: TGCGCCAGCAGCTCGGAGCGTAGTAGCGGGGGTTTAACAGATACGCAGTATTTT; cdr3_aa: CASSSERSSGGLTDTQYF
j_call: TRBJ1-1; d_call: NA; v_call: TRBV5-1; clone_size: NA; cdr3_nt: TGCGCCAGCAGCTTGTCCGGGGGTGGCACTGAAGCTTTCTTT; cdr3_aa: CASSLSGGGTEAFF
j_call: TRBJ2-7; d_call: NA; v_call: TRBV2; clone_size: NA; cdr3_nt: TGTGCCAGCACCACCTTACAGGGTACAACGGGCGAGCAGTACTTC; cdr3_aa: CASTTLQGTTGEQYF
j_call: TRBJ2-3; d_call: TRBD2; v_call: TRBV6-4; clone_size: NA; cdr3_nt: TGTGCCAGCAGTCCCACTAGCGGGGGGTTCACAGATACGCAGTATTTT; cdr3_aa: CASSPTSGGFTDTQYF
j_call: TRBJ2-2; d_call: NA; v_call: TRBV10-1; clone_size: NA; cdr3_nt: TGCGCCAGCAGTCCAGGGGCCGGGGAGCTGTTTTTT; cdr3_aa: CASSPGAGELFF
j_call: TRBJ1-4; d_call: NA; v_call: TRBV27; clone_size: once; cdr3_nt: TGTGCCAGCAGCTCCTTCACGGGCCAGGGCGAGGAAAAACTGTTTTTT; cdr3_aa: CASSSFTGQGEEKLFF
j_call: TRBJ2-4; d_call: NA; v_call: TRBV27; clone_size: NA; cdr3_nt: TGTGCCAGCAGTCCCCAGGTTGTAGCCAAAAACATTCAGTACTTC; cdr3_aa: CASSPQVVAKNIQYF